The 3 T cell receptor beta chains below were found in one sample sequenced in a study of blood T cells in healthy people across ages. Next came a second PCR, run for about 7 to 12 cycles, which used a sample-barcoded 5' primer along with a J-beta primer mix. TCRdb itself ran the 5' RACE reads through MiXCR, one entry per CDR3 protein. The sample records fewer than 900,000 distinct CDR3 sequences, roughly 47% being singletons. Sequenced sample: blood. These receptors all come from a woman aged 55-75 years in good health.

This clonotype was observed many times. This rearrangement joins TRBV29-1 to TRBJ2-7, with 7 bases that match TRBD1. Unmatched junction bases numbered 6, after V lost 4 bases and J lost 3 bases. Germline V gene sequence: CDR1 SQVTM, CDR2 ANQGSEA. The CDR3 runs to 13 residues. The CDR3 reads CSVAHRGNYEQYF. The CDR3 DNA is TGCAGCGTTGCGCACAGGGGAAACTACGAGCAGTACTTC.

The chain uses TRBV10-1 and TRBJ2-1, with D perhaps matching TRBD1 (7 bases). This CDR3 spans 15 amino acids. Per germline, CDR1 WNHNN and CDR2 SYGVQD (reference sequence). V lost 4 bases and J 5 bases, leaving 15 bases between the germline ends. The CDR3 DNA is TGCGCCAGCAGTGCAGGGGGGACTTTCCACAATGAGCAGTTCTTC. Its translation is CASSAGGTFHNEQFF.

The rearrangement links TRBV20-1 to TRBJ1-6; D is ambiguous. CDR3 length equals 14 residues. Trimming shortened V by 6 bases and J by 9 bases, and 18 bases separated the two germline ends. Germline V gives CDR1 DFQATT, CDR2 SNEGSKA (reference sequence). The CDR3 loop reads CSALGLLGSSPLHF. DNA of the CDR3: TGCAGTGCCCTGGGCCTCCTAGGAAGTTCACCCCTCCACTTT.